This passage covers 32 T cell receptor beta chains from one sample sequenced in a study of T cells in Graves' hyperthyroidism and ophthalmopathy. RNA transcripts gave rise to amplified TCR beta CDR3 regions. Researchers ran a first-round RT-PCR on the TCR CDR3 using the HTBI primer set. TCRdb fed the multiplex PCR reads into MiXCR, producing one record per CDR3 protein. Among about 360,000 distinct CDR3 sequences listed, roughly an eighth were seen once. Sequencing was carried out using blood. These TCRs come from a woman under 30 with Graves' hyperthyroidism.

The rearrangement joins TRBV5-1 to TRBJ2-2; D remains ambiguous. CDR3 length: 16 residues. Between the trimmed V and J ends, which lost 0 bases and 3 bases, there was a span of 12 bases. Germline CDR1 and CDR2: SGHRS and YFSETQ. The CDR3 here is CASSLGLSFDTGELFF. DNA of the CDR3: TGCGCCAGCAGCTTGGGGTTGTCGTTTGACACCGGGGAGCTGTTTTTT.

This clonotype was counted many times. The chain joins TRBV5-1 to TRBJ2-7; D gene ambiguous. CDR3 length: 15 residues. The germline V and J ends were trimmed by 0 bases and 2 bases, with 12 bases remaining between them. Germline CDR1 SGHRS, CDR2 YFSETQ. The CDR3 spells CASSLGTGRTYEQYF. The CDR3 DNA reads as TGCGCCAGCAGCTTGGGTACGGGCAGGACCTACGAGCAGTACTTC.

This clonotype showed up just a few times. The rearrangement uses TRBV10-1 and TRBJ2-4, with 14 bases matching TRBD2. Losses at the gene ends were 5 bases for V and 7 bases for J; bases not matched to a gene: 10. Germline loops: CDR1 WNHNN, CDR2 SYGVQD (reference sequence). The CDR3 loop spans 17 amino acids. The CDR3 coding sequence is TGCGCCAGCAGTCCGGGACAGGGACTAGCGGGGGAGAACATTCAGTACTTC. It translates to CASSPGQGLAGENIQYF.

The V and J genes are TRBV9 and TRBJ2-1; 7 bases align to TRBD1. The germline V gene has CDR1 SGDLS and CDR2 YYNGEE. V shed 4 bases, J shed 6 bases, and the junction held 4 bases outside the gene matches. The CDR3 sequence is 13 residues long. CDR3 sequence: CASSPGQTNEQFF. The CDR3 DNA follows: TGTGCCAGCAGCCCGGGACAGACCAATGAGCAGTTCTTC. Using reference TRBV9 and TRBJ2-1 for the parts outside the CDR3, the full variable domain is DSGVTQTPKHLITATGQRVTLRCSPRSGDLSVYWYQQSLDQGLQFLIQYYNGEERAKGNILERFSAQQFPDLHSELNLSSLELGDSALYFCASSPGQTNEQFFGPGTRLTVL.

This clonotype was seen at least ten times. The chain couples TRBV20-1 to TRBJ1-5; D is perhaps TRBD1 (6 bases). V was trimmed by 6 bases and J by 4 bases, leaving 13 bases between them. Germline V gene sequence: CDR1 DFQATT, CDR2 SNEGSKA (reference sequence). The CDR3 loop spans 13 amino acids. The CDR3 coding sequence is TGCAGTGCCTATGGACAGACTAATCAGCCCCAGCATTTT. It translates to CSAYGQTNQPQHF.

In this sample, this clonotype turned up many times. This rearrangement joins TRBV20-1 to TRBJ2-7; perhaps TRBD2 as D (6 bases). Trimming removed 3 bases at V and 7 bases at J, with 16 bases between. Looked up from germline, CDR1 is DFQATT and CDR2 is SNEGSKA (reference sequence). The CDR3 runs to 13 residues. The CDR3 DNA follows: TGCAGTGCTAGTTCGCGGGGCTTGTGGGAGCAGTACTTC. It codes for CSASSRGLWEQYF.

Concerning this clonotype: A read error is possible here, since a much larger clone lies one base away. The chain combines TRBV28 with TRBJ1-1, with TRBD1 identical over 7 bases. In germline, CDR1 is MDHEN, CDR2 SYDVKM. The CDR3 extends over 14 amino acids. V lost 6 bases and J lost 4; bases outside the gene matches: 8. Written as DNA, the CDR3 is TGTGCCAGCAGAGAGCTTGGGACAGCCACTGAAGCTTTCTTT. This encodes CASRELGTATEAFF.

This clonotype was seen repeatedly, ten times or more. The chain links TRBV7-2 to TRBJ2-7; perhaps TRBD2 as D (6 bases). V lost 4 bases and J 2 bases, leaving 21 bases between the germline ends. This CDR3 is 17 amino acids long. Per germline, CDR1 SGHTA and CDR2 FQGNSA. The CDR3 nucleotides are TGTGCCAGCAGCTCCATTCTAGAACTTATAGCGGCCTACGAGCAGTACTTC. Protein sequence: CASSSILELIAAYEQYF. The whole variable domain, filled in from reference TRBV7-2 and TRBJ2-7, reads GAGVSQSPSNKVTEKGKDVELRCDPISGHTALYWYRQSLGQGLEFLIYFQGNSAPDKSGLPSDRFSAERTGGSVSTLTIQRTQQEDSAVYLCASSSILELIAAYEQYFGPGTRLTVT.

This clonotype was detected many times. The CDR3 is CASSQVGGTEAFF. In DNA form, the CDR3 reads TGTGCCAGCAGCCAAGTGGGGGGGACTGAAGCTTTCTTT. The chain carries TRBV3-1 and TRBJ1-1; a possible D gene is TRBD1 (5 bases). Germline V gene data show CDR1 as LGHDT and CDR2 as YNNKEL (reference sequence). Trimming shortened V by 1 base and J by 5 bases, and 8 bases separated the two germline ends. The CDR3 runs to 13 residues.

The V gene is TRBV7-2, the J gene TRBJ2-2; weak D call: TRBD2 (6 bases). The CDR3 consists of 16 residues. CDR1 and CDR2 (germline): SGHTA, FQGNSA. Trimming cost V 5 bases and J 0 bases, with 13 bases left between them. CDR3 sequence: CASSPNGLTNTGELFF. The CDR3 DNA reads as TGTGCCAGCAGCCCAAATGGACTAACGAACACCGGGGAGCTGTTTTTT.

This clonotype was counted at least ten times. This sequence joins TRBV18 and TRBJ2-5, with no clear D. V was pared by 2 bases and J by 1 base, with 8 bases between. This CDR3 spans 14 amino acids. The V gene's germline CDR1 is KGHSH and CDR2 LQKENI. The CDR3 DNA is TGTGCCAGCTCACCAACCGCGCTCCAAGAGACCCAGTACTTC. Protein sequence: CASSPTALQETQYF.

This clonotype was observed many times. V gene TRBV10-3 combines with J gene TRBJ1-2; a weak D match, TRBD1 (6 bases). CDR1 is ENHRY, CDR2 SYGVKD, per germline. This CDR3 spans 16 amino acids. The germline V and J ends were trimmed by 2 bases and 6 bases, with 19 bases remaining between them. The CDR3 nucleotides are TGTGCCATCAGTGAGCCTTATTGGGGCAGGGGAGATGGCTACACCTTC. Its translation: CAISEPYWGRGDGYTF.

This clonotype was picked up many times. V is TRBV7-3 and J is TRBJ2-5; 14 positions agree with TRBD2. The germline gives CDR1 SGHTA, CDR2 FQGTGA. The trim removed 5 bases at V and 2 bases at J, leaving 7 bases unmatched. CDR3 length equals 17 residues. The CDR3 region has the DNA TGTGCCAGCAGCGCCCATGGGACTAGCGGGGGACAAGAGACCCAGTACTTC. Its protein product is CASSAHGTSGGQETQYF.

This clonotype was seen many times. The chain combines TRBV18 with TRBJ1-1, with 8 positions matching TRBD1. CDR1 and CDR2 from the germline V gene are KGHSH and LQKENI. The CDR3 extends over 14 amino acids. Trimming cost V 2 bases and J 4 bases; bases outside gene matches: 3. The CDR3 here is CASSPATGATEAFF. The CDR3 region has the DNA TGTGCCAGCTCACCAGCGACAGGGGCCACTGAAGCTTTCTTT.

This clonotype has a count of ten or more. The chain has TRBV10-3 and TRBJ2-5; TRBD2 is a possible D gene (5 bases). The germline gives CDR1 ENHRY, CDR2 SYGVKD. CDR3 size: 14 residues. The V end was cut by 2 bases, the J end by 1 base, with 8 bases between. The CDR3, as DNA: TGTGCCATCAGTGAGGTCCGGGGCCAAGAGACCCAGTACTTC. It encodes CAISEVRGQETQYF.

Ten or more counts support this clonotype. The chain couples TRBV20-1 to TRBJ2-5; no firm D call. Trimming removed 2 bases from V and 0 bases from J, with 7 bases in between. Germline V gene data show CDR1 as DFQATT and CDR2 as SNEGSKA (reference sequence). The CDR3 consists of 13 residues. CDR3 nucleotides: TGCAGTGCTAGACGGTCAGACCAAGAGACCCAGTACTTC. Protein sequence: CSARRSDQETQYF.

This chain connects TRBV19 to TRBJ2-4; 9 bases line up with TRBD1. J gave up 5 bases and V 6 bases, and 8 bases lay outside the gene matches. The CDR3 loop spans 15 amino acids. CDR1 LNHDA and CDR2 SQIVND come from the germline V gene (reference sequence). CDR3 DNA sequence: TGTGCCAGTAGGATGACAGGGGGGTCCGAAAACATTCAGTACTTC. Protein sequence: CASRMTGGSENIQYF.

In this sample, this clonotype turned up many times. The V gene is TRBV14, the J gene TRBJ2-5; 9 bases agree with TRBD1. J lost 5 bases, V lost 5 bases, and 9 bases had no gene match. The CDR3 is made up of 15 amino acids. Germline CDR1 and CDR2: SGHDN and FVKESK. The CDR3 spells CASSARTGVGETQYF. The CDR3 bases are TGTGCCAGCAGCGCTAGGACAGGGGTAGGGGAGACCCAGTACTTC.

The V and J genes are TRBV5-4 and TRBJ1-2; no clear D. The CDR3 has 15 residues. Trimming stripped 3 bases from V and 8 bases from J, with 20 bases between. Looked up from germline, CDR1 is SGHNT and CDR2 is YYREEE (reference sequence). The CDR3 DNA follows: TGTGCCAGCAGCTCCTACAACCCCCCGGTCGGGGGCTACACCTTC. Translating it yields CASSSYNPPVGGYTF.

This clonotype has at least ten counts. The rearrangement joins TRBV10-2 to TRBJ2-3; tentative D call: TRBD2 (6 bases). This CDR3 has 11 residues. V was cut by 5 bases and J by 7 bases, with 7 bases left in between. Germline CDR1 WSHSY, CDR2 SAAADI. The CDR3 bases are TGCGCCAGCAGTAGCGGGTATACGCAGTATTTT. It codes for CASSSGYTQYF.

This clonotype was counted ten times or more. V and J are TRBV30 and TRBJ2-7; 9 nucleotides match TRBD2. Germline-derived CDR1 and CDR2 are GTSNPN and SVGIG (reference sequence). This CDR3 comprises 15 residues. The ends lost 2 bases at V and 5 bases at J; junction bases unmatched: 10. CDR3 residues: CAWSSLPAGGNEQYF. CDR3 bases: TGTGCCTGGAGTTCCCTCCCAGCGGGAGGAAACGAGCAGTACTTC.

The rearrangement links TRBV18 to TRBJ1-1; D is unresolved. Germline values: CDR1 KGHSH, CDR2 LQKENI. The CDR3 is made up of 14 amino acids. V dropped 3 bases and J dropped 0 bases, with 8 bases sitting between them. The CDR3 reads CASSPEFMNTEAFF. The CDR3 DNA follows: TGTGCCAGCTCACCCGAGTTCATGAACACTGAAGCTTTCTTT.

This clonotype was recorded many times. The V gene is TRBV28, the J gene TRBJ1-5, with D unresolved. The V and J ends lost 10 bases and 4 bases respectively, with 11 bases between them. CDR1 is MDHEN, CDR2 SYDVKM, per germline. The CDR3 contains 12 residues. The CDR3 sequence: CATGPYNQPQHF. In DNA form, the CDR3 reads TGTGCCACCGGACCCTATAATCAGCCCCAGCATTTT.

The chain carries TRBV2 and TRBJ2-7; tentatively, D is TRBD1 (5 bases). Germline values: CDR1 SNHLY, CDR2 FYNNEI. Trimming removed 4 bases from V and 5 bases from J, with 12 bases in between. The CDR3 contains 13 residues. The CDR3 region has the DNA TGTGCCAGCAGTGCCCAGGGCGTGAACGAGCAGTACTTC. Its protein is CASSAQGVNEQYF.

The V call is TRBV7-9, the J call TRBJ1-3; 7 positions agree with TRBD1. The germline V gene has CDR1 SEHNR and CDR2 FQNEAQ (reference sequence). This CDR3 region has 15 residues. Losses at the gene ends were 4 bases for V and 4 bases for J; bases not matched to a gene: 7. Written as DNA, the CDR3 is TGTGCCAGCAGCTCAGATACAGGGGCGGGAAACACCATATATTTT. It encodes CASSSDTGAGNTIYF.

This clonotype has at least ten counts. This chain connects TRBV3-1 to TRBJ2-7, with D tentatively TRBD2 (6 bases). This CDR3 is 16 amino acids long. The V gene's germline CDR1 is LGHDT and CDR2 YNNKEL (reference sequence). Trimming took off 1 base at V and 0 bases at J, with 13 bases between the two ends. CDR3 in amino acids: CASSQGPSAPSYEQYF. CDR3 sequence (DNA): TGTGCCAGCAGCCAAGGACCTAGCGCCCCCTCCTACGAGCAGTACTTC.

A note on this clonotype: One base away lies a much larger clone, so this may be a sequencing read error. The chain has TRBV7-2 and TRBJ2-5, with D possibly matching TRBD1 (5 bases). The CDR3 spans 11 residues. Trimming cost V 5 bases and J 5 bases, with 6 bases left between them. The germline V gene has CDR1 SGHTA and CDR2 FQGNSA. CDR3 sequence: CASSNRETQYF. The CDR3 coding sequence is TGTGCCAGCAGCAACAGGGAGACCCAGTACTTC.

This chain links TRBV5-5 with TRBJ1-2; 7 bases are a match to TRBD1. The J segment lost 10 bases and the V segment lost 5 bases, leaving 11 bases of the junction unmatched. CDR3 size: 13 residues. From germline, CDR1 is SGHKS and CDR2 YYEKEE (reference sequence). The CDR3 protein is CASRSDRILDYTF. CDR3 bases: TGTGCCAGCAGGTCGGACAGGATCCTCGACTACACCTTC.

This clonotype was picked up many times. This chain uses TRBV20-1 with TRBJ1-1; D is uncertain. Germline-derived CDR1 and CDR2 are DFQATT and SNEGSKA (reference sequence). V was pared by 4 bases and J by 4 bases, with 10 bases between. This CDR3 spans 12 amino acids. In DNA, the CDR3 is TGCAGTGCTACCTTTAGCACCACTGAAGCTTTCTTT. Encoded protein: CSATFSTTEAFF.

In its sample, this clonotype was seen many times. CDR3 protein: CASSFLPGRAQYF. Here the CDR3 DNA reads TGTGCCAGCAGTTTTCTCCCCGGTCGGGCCCAGTACTTC. This rearrangement joins TRBV28 to TRBJ2-5; the D is unclear. The length of the CDR3 is 13 residues. The germline gives CDR1 MDHEN, CDR2 SYDVKM. The germline V and J ends were trimmed by 3 bases and 9 bases, with 14 bases remaining between them.

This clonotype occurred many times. Here the CDR3 reads CASSLRRTALPDQPQHF. The CDR3 DNA sequence: TGTGCCAGCAGTTTACGCCGGACAGCCCTACCCGATCAGCCCCAGCATTTT. This chain uses TRBV28 with TRBJ1-5; the D gene is possibly TRBD1 (6 bases). V lost 2 bases to trimming and J lost 5 bases, with 19 bases between them. Germline-derived CDR1 and CDR2 are MDHEN and SYDVKM. The CDR3 is 17 amino acids. Full variable domain (missing parts from reference TRBV28 and TRBJ1-5): DVKVTQSSRYLVKRTGEKVFLECVQDMDHENMFWYRQDPGLGLRLIYFSYDVKMKEKGDIPEGYSVSREKKERFSLILESASTNQTSMYLCASSLRRTALPDQPQHFGDGTRLSIL.

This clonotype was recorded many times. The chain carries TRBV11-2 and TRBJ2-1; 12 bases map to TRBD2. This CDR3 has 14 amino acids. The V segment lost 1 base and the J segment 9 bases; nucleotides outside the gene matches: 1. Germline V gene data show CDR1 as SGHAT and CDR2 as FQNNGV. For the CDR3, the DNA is TGTGCCAGCAGCTTAGCTAGCGGGGGGGCTGAGCAGTTCTTC. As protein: CASSLASGGAEQFF.